This TCR beta chain appears in the sequencing data of a study of regulatory T cells in long-lasting Graves disease. CDR3-region Arm-PCR and iRepertoire HTBI primers produced the TCR beta libraries. In the original analysis: Samples collectively showed more than 55 TRBV and approximately 15 TRBJ segments. TCRdb reanalysed the multiplex PCR reads using MiXCR and keeps one entry per CDR3 protein. TCRdb assigned the V and J calls; the authors' analysis was not used. Of almost 350,000 distinct CDR3 sequences in the sample, about 18% were seen once. Described time point: persistent/refractory GD, antithyroid drugs over 5 years with positive TRAb. There was RNA extracted from PBMCs, and the TCR library was made from it. Germline assignment: CDR1 SQVTM and CDR2 ANQGSEA. This CDR3 comprises 18 residues. Trimming removed 4 bases from V and 0 bases from J; junction bases left unmatched: 12.

The clonotype originates from a female donor with Graves disease. This rearrangement joins TRBV29-1 to TRBJ2-6, with 7 bases that match TRBD1. The sequencing used peripheral blood mononuclear cells (PBMCs), collected when the disease was refractory, from a patient treated with antithyroid drugs. CDR3 residues: CSVGGRDSVGSGANVLTF. Here the CDR3 DNA reads TGCAGCGTTGGAGGCCGGGACAGCGTTGGCTCTGGGGCCAACGTCCTGACTTTC.